These T cell receptor beta chains were read from a single sample in a study of blood T cell repertoires in COVID-19. The assay was immunoSEQ multiplex PCR, and TCRdb's table has in-frame clones only and misses some. The profile shows approximately 46,000 clones, 82% of them singletons. Sequenced sample: peripheral blood. All receptors derive from a woman between 65 and 79 years old with acute or convalescent COVID-19. The conserved cysteine and the conserved F or W are not part of the CDR3 here. The size field is filled for only some rows; it gives once, few, many or a size class.

V gene	J gene	CDR3 length	clone size	CDR3 protein
TRBV9	TRBJ1-1	12	.	ASSATGPNTEAF
TRBV19	TRBJ1-2	10	.	ATLVGGYGYT
TRBV12-3/TRBV12-4	TRBJ2-3	9	.	ASSPADTQY
TRBV7-2	TRBJ1-3	14	.	ASSSRLQGPGNTIY
TRBV7-2	TRBJ2-5	15	few	ASSLEFGEGLQETQY
TRBV6-5	TRBJ2-7	12	few	ASSTGDRKGEQY
TRBV28	TRBJ2-3	12	once	ASSLSAGGDTQY
TRBV19	TRBJ1-4	12	.	ASSKRGGNEKLF
TRBV28	TRBJ1-5	12	.	ASSPGRGNQPQH
TRBV27	TRBJ2-1	9	few	ASTAAGEQF
TRBV28	TRBJ2-7	13	.	ASRGRRLTKYEQY
TRBV12-3/TRBV12-4	TRBJ2-3	10	.	ASRGLTDTQY
TRBV10-3	TRBJ2-3	12	.	AIRGLAGTDTQY
TRBV19	TRBJ2-2	14	.	ASSMYTGQNTGELF
TRBV28	TRBJ1-2	13	.	ASSLGQGRNYGYT
TRBV4-2	TRBJ2-1	11	once	ASSQVGDNEQF
TRBV27	TRBJ1-4	12	.	ASSFGAGGEKLF
TRBV6-5	TRBJ1-1	13	.	ASSYDTTAGREAF
TRBV2	TRBJ1-1	13	.	ASSEVGQMNTEAF
TRBV7-9	TRBJ2-2	14	.	ASSLSQRENTGELF
TRBV12-3/TRBV12-4	TRBJ2-2	10	.	ASTLWPGELF
TRBV19	TRBJ1-3	13	few	ASSMTGRSGNTIY
TRBV13	TRBJ2-7	12	.	ASGRGGGTYEQY
TRBV14	TRBJ2-5	14	.	ASSPTLLLTGETQY
TRBV11-3	TRBJ2-1	12	.	ASSPSLQIHEQF
TRBV6-5	TRBJ2-5	10	.	ASRGLGETQY
TRBV10-3	TRBJ2-1	15	.	AISETTSGSIYNEQF
TRBV29-1	TRBJ1-5	10	.	SVTGGNQPQH
TRBV28	TRBJ2-3	13	.	ASSLAGLGTDTQY
TRBV28	TRBJ2-7	13	.	ASSPLGTGYYEQY
TRBV19	TRBJ2-1	11	.	ASSSSFYNEQF
TRBV6-5	TRBJ2-7	13	.	ASRPGLAGSYEQY
TRBV6-5	TRBJ2-7	11	.	ALRSGISYEQY
TRBV7-2	TRBJ1-3	12	.	ASSVATGGVTIY
TRBV4-1	TRBJ2-1	12	few	ASSQGGWDSWQF
TRBV6-5	TRBJ2-7	12	.	ASTFGGNSYEQY
TRBV29-1	TRBJ2-2	13	.	SVEIGTGVTGELF
TRBV5-1	TRBJ2-1	15	.	ASSLVGPTSGWNEQF
TRBV5-1	TRBJ1-5	13	.	ASSLYGTGEAPQH
TRBV27	TRBJ2-3	13	.	ASSFQDRVADTQY
TRBV25-1	TRBJ2-1	14	once	ASSETGTGSIREQF